A selection of T cell receptor beta chains follows, all from one sample in a study of blood T cell repertoires in COVID-19. Sequenced by immunoSEQ multiplex PCR; TCRdb stores in-frame clones only, minus some. There are around 180,000 clones in the sample; around 82% occur only once, and roughly a tenth lies in the top ten. The sample taken for sequencing was peripheral blood. The receptors originated from a woman aged 80 or over with active or convalescent COVID-19. CDR3s include the opening cysteine and the closing phenylalanine or tryptophan. Each record gives: J gene, CDR3 length, V gene, CDR3 protein.

j_call: TRBJ1-1; cdr3_length: 13; v_call: TRBV5-4; cdr3_aa: CASSLGSGRAAFF
j_call: TRBJ1-1; cdr3_length: 15; v_call: TRBV28; cdr3_aa: CASSATGQLRTEAFF
j_call: TRBJ2-7; cdr3_length: 14; v_call: TRBV6-6; cdr3_aa: CASRQRDGSYEQYF
j_call: TRBJ1-2; cdr3_length: 13; v_call: TRBV19; cdr3_aa: CASSRTANYGYTF
j_call: TRBJ2-1; cdr3_length: 16; v_call: TRBV5-8; cdr3_aa: CASSRLFTSGINEQFF
j_call: TRBJ2-5; cdr3_length: 13; v_call: TRBV7-2; cdr3_aa: CASSTGLRETQYF
j_call: TRBJ2-2; cdr3_length: 15; v_call: TRBV19; cdr3_aa: CASIRTSGYTGELFF
j_call: TRBJ2-1; cdr3_length: 17; v_call: TRBV7-9; cdr3_aa: CASSSGISGGAYNEQFF
j_call: TRBJ2-1; cdr3_length: 16; v_call: TRBV19; cdr3_aa: CASSRAPATGTNEQFF
j_call: TRBJ2-2; cdr3_length: 14; v_call: TRBV10-2; cdr3_aa: CASSELPDTGELFF
j_call: TRBJ2-3; cdr3_length: 16; v_call: TRBV19; cdr3_aa: CASSLRTGGKTDTQYF
j_call: TRBJ1-5; cdr3_length: 15; v_call: TRBV6-2/TRBV6-3; cdr3_aa: CASSHGQGMGQPQHF
j_call: TRBJ2-7; cdr3_length: 19; v_call: TRBV28; cdr3_aa: CASSLRDIGLAGVSPEQYF
j_call: TRBJ2-1; cdr3_length: 16; v_call: TRBV7-3; cdr3_aa: CASSLGVSQVTDEQFF
j_call: TRBJ2-3; cdr3_length: 14; v_call: TRBV2; cdr3_aa: CASNDRANTDTQYF
j_call: TRBJ2-1; cdr3_length: 15; v_call: TRBV5-1; cdr3_aa: CASSTGESSYNEQFF